The present T cell receptor (beta chain) was sequenced within a study of lymphopenia after photon versus proton radiotherapy (dated by TCRdb to the late 2010s). Regarding the complete study: In patients with gastrointestinal tumors who developed high-grade lymphopenia, the study compared the immunological effects of photon radiation therapy with those of proton radiation therapy. The roughly 20 patients in the cohort had gastrointestinal tumors, were treated with either photon or proton therapy, and subsequently developed lymphopenia. The goal of the study was to describe how the two radiation modalities differ in their effects on the immune system. Results the study describes overall, beyond this receptor: Relative stability during treatment was observed in proton-treated patients, whereas loss of naive T cells and TCR diversity and gain of effector/memory populations were observed in photon-treated patients. Across the cohort, an inverse correlation was found between a larger post-nadir drop in TCR diversity and overall survival time among patients who died. The survival association was assessed only in patients who died, and better survival with proton therapy was presented by the authors as a possibility rather than a demonstrated result. After the lymphocyte count nadir, photon-treated repertoires showed oligoclonal expansion, especially of CD8+ Temra cells, which drove the drop in diversity.

This clone was counted a few times. Its antigen is not yet known. The record has no base qualities; no much larger clone is one base away. The library was built by means of the immunoSEQ multiplex PCR assay. Alongside multiparametric flow cytometry, deep sequencing of rearranged TCR beta loci was used to profile the T cell repertoires. Drawn from immuneACCESS, this table holds only the in-frame rearrangements with V and J called that TCRdb kept. Clones are partly lost; checked studies trace under half to an unresolved V gene and leave the rest unexplained. Recorded for this sample are more than 25,000 clones; roughly 86% of them occurred a single time. The ten largest clones add up to roughly a fifth of the sample. This sample comprised peripheral blood, obtained from a patient treated with photon-based radiotherapy. This clonotype was obtained from a man in his fifties with gastric cancer.

The nucleotide sequence is TGTGCCAGCAGCATCCATTACAGGGGCGCGAGGACTGAAGCTTTCTTT. This gives the protein CASSIHYRGARTEAFF. The chain is made from TRBV7-9 and TRBJ1-1, with 7 central nucleotides matching TRBD1. CDR1 SEHNR and CDR2 FQNEAQ were looked up in the germline V gene (reference sequence). Here V drops 5 bases and J drops 5 bases, and the junction holds 14 bases not matched to any gene. The CDR3, from cysteine to phenylalanine, totals 16 residues. Left in the record is the CDR3 DNA by itself, 48 bases read in frame from the first base.